This T cell receptor beta chain is from a study of cytomegalovirus exposure and HLA in healthy donors. Using immunoSEQ multiplex PCR, the repertoire was profiled, and TCRdb retains in-frame clones only, with some absent. The sample includes 150,000 to 200,000 clones, under 90% of them seen just once. Study findings and constraints: Three CMV-associated chains were confirmed in vitro to be specific for CMV antigens.

Among the approximately 130 subjects of the validation cohort, separate from the approximately 700-subject first cohort, were the donors. This clone was seen just once. The antigen is not known. This TCR derives from a man between 18 and 35 years old in good health and CMV-seropositive. Specimen: PBMCs.

DNA for the CDR3: TGCAGCGTTGGACGGGCTAGCGGGAGGAAGAGAGATACGCAGTATTTT. Its protein is CSVGRASGRKRDTQYF. The chain joins TRBV29-1 to TRBJ2-3, with 11 bases matching TRBD2. Per the germline V gene, CDR1 is SQVTM and CDR2 is ANQGSEA. The V gene end was trimmed by 4 bases and the J gene end by 5 bases; junction bases not matched to a gene: 11. The length of the CDR3 is 16 residues.